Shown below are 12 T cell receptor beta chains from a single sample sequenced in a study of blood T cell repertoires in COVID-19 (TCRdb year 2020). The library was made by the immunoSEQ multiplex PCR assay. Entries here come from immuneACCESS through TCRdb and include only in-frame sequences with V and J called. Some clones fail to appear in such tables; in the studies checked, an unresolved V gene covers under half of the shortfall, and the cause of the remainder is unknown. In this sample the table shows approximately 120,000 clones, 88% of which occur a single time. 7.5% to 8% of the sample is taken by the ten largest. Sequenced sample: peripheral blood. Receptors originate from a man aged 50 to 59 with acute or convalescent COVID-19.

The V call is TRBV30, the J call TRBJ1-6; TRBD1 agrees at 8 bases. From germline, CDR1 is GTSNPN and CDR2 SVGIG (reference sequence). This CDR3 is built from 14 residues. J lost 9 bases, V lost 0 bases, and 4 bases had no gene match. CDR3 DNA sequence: TGTGCCTGGAGTGTGGGACAGGAAGTTTCACCCCTCCACTTT. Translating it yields CAWSVGQEVSPLHF.

CDR3 sequence (DNA): TGTGCCAGCAGCAAAGGGGACAAAGGGTTCAGCAATCAGCCCCAGCATTTT. This translates into CASSKGDKGFSNQPQHF. V and J are TRBV21-1 and TRBJ1-5; the table names TRBD1, a call not compared with the DNA. TRBV21-1 is a pseudogene. CDR3 length: 17 residues.

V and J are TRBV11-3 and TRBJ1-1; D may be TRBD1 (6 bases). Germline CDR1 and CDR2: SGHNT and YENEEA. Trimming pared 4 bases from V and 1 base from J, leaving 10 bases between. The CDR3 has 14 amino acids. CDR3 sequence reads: CASSSRQENTEAFF. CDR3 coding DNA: TGTGCCAGCAGCTCCAGACAGGAGAACACTGAAGCTTTCTTT.

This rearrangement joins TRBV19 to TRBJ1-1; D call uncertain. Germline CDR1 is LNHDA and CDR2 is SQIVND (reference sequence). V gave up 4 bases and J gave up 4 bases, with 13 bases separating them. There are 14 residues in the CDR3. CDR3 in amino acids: CASSTEAFGTEAFF. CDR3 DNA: TGTGCCAGTAGTACCGAGGCATTCGGCACTGAAGCTTTCTTT.

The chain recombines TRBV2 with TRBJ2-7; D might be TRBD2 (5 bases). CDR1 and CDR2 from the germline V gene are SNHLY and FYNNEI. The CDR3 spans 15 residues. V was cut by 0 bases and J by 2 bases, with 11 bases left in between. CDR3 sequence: CASSEAVGSAYEQYF. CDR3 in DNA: TGTGCCAGCAGTGAAGCAGTGGGGAGCGCCTACGAGCAGTACTTC.

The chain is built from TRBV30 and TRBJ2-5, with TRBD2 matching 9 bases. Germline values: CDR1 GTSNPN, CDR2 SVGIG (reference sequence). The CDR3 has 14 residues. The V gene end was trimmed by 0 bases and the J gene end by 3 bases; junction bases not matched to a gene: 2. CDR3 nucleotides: TGTGCCTGGAGTGTTGCTAGCGGGAAAGAGACCCAGTACTTC. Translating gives CAWSVASGKETQYF.

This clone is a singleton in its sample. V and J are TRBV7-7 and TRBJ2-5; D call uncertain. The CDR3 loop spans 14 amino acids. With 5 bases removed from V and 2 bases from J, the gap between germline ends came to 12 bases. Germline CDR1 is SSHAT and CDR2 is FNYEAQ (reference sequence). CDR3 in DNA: TGTGCCAGCAGCGTGCCGGGTGGGCAAGAGACCCAGTACTTC. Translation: CASSVPGGQETQYF. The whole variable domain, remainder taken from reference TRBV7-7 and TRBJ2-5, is GAGVSQSPRYKVTKRGQDVTLRCDPISSHATLYWYQQALGQGPEFLTYFNYEAQPDKSGLPSDRFSAERPEGSISTLTIQRTEQRDSAMYRCASSVPGGQETQYFGPGTRLLVL.

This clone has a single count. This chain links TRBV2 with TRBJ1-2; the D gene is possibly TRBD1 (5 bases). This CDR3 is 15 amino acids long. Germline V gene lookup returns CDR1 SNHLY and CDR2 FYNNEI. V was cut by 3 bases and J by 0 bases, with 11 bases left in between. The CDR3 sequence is CASSESGGPNYGYTF. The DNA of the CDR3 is TGTGCCAGCAGTGAGTCCGGGGGACCTAACTATGGCTACACCTTC. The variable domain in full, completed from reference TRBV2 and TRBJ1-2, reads EPEVTQTPSHQVTQMGQEVILRCVPISNHLYFYWYRQILGQKVEFLVSFYNNEISEKSEIFDDQFSVERPDGSNFTLKIRSTKLEDSAMYFCASSESGGPNYGYTFGSGTRLTVV.

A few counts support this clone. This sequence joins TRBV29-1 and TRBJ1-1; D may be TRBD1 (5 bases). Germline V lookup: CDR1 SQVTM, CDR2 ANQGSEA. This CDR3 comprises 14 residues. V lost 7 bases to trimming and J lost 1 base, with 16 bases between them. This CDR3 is CSANQGFTNTEAFF. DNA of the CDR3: TGCAGCGCTAACCAGGGATTTACGAACACTGAAGCTTTCTTT.

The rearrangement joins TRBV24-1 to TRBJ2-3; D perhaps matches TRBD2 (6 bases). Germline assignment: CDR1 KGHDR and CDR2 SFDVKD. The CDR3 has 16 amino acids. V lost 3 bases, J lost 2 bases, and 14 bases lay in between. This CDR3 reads CATSDRSAGNTDTQYF. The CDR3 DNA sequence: TGTGCCACCAGTGATCGATCAGCGGGCAACACAGATACGCAGTATTTT.

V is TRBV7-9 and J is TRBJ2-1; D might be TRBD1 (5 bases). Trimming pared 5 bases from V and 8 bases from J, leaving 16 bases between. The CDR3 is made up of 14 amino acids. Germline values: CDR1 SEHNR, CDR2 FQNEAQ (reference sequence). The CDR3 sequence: CASSDLSGFDEQFF. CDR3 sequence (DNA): TGTGCCAGCAGCGACCTTTCAGGGTTCGATGAGCAGTTCTTC. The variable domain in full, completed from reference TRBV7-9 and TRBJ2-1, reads DTGVSQNPRHKITKRGQNVTFRCDPISEHNRLYWYRQTLGQGPEFLTYFQNEAQLEKSRLLSDRFSAERPKGSFSTLEIQRTEQGDSAMYLCASSDLSGFDEQFFGPGTRLTVL.

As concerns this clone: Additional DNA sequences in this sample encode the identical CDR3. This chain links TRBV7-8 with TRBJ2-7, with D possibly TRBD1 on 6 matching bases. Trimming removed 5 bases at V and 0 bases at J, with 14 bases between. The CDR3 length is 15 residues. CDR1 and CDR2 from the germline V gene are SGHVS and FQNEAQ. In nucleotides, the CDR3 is TGTGCCAGCAGCCCAAGGACAGAAAGCTCCTACGAGCAGTACTTC. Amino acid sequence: CASSPRTESSYEQYF.